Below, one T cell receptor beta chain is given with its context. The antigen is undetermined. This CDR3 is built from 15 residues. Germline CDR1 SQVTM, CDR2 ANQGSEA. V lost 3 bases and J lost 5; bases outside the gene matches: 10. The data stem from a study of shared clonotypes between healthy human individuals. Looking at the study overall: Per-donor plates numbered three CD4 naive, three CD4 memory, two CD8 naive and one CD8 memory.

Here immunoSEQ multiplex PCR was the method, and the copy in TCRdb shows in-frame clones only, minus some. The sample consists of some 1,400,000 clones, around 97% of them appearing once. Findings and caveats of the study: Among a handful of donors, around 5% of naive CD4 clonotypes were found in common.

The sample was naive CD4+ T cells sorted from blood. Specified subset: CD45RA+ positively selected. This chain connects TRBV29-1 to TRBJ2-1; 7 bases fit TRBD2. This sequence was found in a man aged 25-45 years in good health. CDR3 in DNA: TGCAGCGTTGAGGGGCGGGAGAGGTTTCACAATGAGCAGTTCTTC. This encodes CSVEGRERFHNEQFF.